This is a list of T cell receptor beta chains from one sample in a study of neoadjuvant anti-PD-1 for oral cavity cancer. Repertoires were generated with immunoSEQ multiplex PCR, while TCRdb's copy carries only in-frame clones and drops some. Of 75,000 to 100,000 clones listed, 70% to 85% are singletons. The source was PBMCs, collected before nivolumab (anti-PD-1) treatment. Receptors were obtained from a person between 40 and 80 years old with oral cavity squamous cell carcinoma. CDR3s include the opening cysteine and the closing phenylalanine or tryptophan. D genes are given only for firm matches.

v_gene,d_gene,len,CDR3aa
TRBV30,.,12,CAWSVLGYEQYF
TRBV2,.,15,CASSEGSLATDTQYF
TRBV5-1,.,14,CASSLERETGELFF
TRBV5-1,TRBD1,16,CASSAGTGISGGELFF
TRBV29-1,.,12,CSVFRGNTEAFF
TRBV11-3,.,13,CASSSEGVNEQFF
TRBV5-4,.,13,CASSQGGAETQYF
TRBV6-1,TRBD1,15,CASSPGTGEKDTIYF
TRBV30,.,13,CASDRPNSYEQYF
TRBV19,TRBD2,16,CASSKGLAAFDNEQFF
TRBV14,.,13,CASSLLVAGELFF
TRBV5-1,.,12,CASSLGWETQYF
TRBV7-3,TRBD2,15,CASSLTSGSEYTQYF
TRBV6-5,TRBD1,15,CASSYLGQGATEAFF
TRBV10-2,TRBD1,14,CASRGTVSSYEQYF
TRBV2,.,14,CASTRGANTGELFF
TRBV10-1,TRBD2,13,CASSDREGYPQFF
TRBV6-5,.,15,CASRQSRGDTGELFF
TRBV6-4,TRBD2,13,CATRGGPRGEQYF
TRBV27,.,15,CASSSAGSPNYGYTF
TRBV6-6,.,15,CASRLRQYSGNTIYF
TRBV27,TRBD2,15,CASILSGRNTGELFF
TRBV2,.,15,CASSLPRGLYTEAFF
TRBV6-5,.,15,CASSRVRGAGYGYTF
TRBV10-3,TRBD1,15,CAISESGQGNQPQHF
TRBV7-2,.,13,CASSPQTIDEQFF
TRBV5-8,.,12,CASRFVGGGYTF
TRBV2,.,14,CASTPTATNEKLFF
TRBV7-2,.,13,CASSSPQYYEQYF
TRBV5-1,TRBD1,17,CASSRTLGQGASYEQYF
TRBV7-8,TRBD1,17,CASSLPGQAVGNTEAFF
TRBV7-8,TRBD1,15,CASSLIGTGGTEAFF
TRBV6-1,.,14,CASTESRSNQPQHF
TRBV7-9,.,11,CASIGSYEQYF
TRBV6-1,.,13,CASSEATEREAFF
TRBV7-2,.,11,CATSDQETQYF
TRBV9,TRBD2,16,CASSSRLAATGDTQYF
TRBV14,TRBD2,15,CASSLGTSEYNEQFF
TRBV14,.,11,CASSQGYEQFF
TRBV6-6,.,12,CASRLDRDEQYF
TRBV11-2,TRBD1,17,CASSLRSGTGGIGELFF
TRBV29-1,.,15,CSVEPTEPGGNTIYF
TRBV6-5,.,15,CASSPTSRPGTEAFF
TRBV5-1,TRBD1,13,CASGTGDPYEQYF
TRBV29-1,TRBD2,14,CSVQLAGSSYEQYF